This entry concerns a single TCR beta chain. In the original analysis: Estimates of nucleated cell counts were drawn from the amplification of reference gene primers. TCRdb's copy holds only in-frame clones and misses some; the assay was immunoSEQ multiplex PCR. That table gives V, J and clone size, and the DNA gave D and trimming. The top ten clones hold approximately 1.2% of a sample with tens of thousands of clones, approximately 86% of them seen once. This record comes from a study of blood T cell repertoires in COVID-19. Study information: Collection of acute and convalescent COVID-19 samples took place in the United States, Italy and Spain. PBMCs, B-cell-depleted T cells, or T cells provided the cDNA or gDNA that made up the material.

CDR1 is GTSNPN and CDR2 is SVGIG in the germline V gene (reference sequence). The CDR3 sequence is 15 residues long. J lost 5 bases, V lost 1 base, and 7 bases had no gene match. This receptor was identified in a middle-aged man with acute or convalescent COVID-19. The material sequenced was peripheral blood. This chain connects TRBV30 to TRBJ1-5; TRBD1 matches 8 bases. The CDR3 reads CAWSAAGTGHQPQHF. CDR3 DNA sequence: TGTGCCTGGAGTGCTGCCGGGACAGGTCATCAGCCCCAGCATTTT.